This T cell receptor beta chain was observed in a study of blood T cells in healthy people across ages. As concerns this clonotype: The antigen remains unidentified.

A second PCR, run for roughly 7 to 11 cycles, used a sample-barcoded 5' primer plus a J-beta primer mix. TCRdb fed the 5' RACE reads into MiXCR, producing one record per CDR3 protein. The sample includes hundreds of thousands of distinct CDR3 sequences, 58% seen only once; the top ten take 20% to 25%. Study outcomes and limitations: PBMCs were not sorted, which prevented a conclusive comparison of naive versus antigen-experienced cells. It was the long-lived donors that had more naive CD4+ cells and higher diversity than aged donors. Strong correlation existed between TCR beta diversity and naive T cell percentage.

Germline assignment: CDR1 MNHEY and CDR2 SVGEGT. V dropped 4 bases and J dropped 3 bases, with 15 bases sitting between them. CDR3 length: 15 residues. Total RNA extraction produced at least 5 micrograms (per sample) for the study. The sequencing sample was made of blood. The J gene is TRBJ2-5, the V gene TRBV6-2 or TRBV6-3, with no clear D. This TCR derives from a man aged 30 to 39 in good health. The CDR3 nucleotides are TGTGCCAGCAGTTCCCTCACGGTGGTGGAAGAGACCCAGTACTTC. It translates to CASSSLTVVEETQYF.